Listed here are 31 T cell receptor beta chains from one sample, sequenced in a study of cytomegalovirus exposure and HLA in healthy donors. It was with 60 Vbeta and 13 Jbeta primers that the PCR ran. Assay: immunoSEQ multiplex PCR; the TCRdb copy retains only in-frame clones and omits some. Here the sample spans some 120,000 clones, over 6.5% being singletons. Sample: PBMCs. The receptor source for this set is a woman between 40 and 50 years old in good health and CMV-seropositive.

The rearrangement links TRBV7-3 to TRBJ1-5; 8 bases agree with TRBD1. Germline V CDR1 and CDR2: SGHTA, FQGTGA. CDR3 length: 13 amino acids. J lost 9 bases, V lost 5 bases, and 6 bases had no gene match. CDR3 in DNA: TGTGCCAGCAGCGTCAACAGGGGGTGGCCCCAGCATTTT. Its translation: CASSVNRGWPQHF.

The V and J genes are TRBV5-5 and TRBJ2-7, with 7 bases matching TRBD1. The trim removed 3 bases at V and 2 bases at J, leaving 11 bases unmatched. CDR1 is SGHKS, CDR2 YYEKEE, per germline (reference sequence). CDR3 length: 16 amino acids. Written as DNA, the CDR3 is TGTGCCAGCAGCTATTTCCTGGACGGGACAGCCTACGAGCAGTACTTC. Residues: CASSYFLDGTAYEQYF.

This clone appeared a few times. The rearrangement joins TRBV11-2 to TRBJ2-7, with D maybe TRBD1 (5 bases). From germline, CDR1 is SGHAT and CDR2 FQNNGV. Trimming took off 1 base at V and 2 bases at J, with 15 bases between the two ends. The CDR3 runs to 16 residues. The CDR3 DNA reads TGTGCCAGCAGCTTAGGAGAAGACAGACCGACCTACGAGCAGTACTTC. It encodes CASSLGEDRPTYEQYF.

The rearrangement joins TRBV15 to TRBJ2-7; 11 bases line up with TRBD1. The CDR3 length is 15 residues. The germline V gene encodes CDR1 LNHNV and CDR2 YYDKDF (reference sequence). V lost 5 bases to trimming and J lost 4 bases; unmatched junction nucleotides: 7. The CDR3, as DNA: TGTGCCACCAGCCCGACAGGGACAGGGGGATACGAGCAGTACTTC. It is translated as CATSPTGTGGYEQYF. Full variable domain (missing parts from reference TRBV15 and TRBJ2-7): DAMVIQNPRYQVTQFGKPVTLSCSQTLNHNVMYWYQQKSSQAPKLLFHYYDKDFNNEADTPDNFQSRRPNTSFCFLDIRSPGLGDTAMYLCATSPTGTGGYEQYFGPGTRLTVT.

The rearrangement joins TRBV2 to TRBJ2-1; D gene ambiguous. This CDR3 has 13 residues. The V end lost 7 bases, the J end lost 9 bases, and 16 bases lay between the germline ends. Germline V gives CDR1 SNHLY, CDR2 FYNNEI. The CDR3 protein is CASNLGPGVEQFF. The DNA for the CDR3 is TGTGCCAGCAATTTAGGCCCCGGAGTTGAGCAGTTCTTC.

This clone appeared a few times. The chain joins TRBV19 to TRBJ2-3, with 8 bases matching TRBD2. CDR3 length equals 15 residues. The V and J ends lost 1 base and 1 base, in that order; junction bases with no gene match: 1. Germline V gene data show CDR1 as LNHDA and CDR2 as SQIVND (reference sequence). The CDR3, as DNA: TGTGCCAGTAGTATAGGAGCGGGGGGCACAGATACGCAGTATTTT. Its protein is CASSIGAGGTDTQYF.

Worth noting for this clone: Germline and junction disagree at one end, which may indicate a read error. The chain carries TRBV7-2 and TRBJ2-5, with D possibly being TRBD2 (5 bases). CDR1 SGHTA and CDR2 FQGNSA come from the germline V gene. The CDR3 length is 13 residues. The CDR3 DNA follows: TGTGCCAGCAGCCTAGCAGCTGCGGAGACCCAGTACTTC. It translates to CASSLAAAETQYF. The entire variable domain, with the rest obtained from reference TRBV7-2 and TRBJ2-5, is as follows: GAGVSQSPSNKVTEKGKDVELRCDPISGHTALYWYRQSLGQGLEFLIYFQGNSAPDKSGLPSDRFSAERTGGSVSTLTIQRTQQEDSAVYLCASSLAAAETQYFGPGTRLLVL.

This clone occurred a few times. The rearrangement joins TRBV2 to TRBJ2-5, with D possibly TRBD2 on 6 matching bases. CDR1 is SNHLY, CDR2 FYNNEI, per germline. V was cut by 3 bases and J by 4 bases, with 9 bases left in between. The CDR3 loop spans 13 amino acids. The CDR3 region is CASSEGSGETQYF. As DNA, the CDR3 is TGTGCCAGCAGTGAGGGTAGCGGAGAGACCCAGTACTTC.

The chain uses TRBV19 and TRBJ1-1, with D possibly being TRBD1 (6 bases). Between the trimmed V and J ends, which lost 3 bases and 4 bases, there was a span of 12 bases. CDR1 is LNHDA, CDR2 SQIVND, per germline (reference sequence). This CDR3 has 14 residues. The CDR3 sequence: CASSIFRGITEAFF. CDR3 nucleotides: TGTGCCAGTAGTATCTTCAGGGGAATCACTGAAGCTTTCTTT. The full variable domain, rest sourced from reference TRBV19 and TRBJ1-1, is DGGITQSPKYLFRKEGQNVTLSCEQNLNHDAMYWYRQDPGQGLRLIYYSQIVNDFQKGDIAEGYSVSREKKESFPLTVTSAQKNPTAFYLCASSIFRGITEAFFGQGTRLTVV.

This clone was detected a few times. The CDR3 sequence is CASSQGELNTEAFF. CDR3 nucleotide sequence: TGTGCCAGCAGCCAAGGGGAGTTGAACACTGAAGCTTTCTTT. This chain links TRBV4-2 with TRBJ1-1; no firm D call. The CDR3 contains 14 residues. V was pared by 1 base and J by 0 bases, with 6 bases between. Germline CDR1 and CDR2: LGHNA and YNFKEQ.

This clone has more than one count but fewer than ten. The chain recombines TRBV5-1 with TRBJ1-4, with D uncertain. The CDR3 consists of 16 residues. The germline gives CDR1 SGHRS, CDR2 YFSETQ. The V and J ends lost 1 base and 7 bases respectively, with 17 bases between them. The CDR3 nucleotides read TGCGCCAGCAGCTTGAGAGGTTCGGGAATCGGTGAAAAACTGTTTTTT. Amino acids: CASSLRGSGIGEKLFF. Drawing the rest from reference TRBV5-1 and TRBJ1-4, the complete variable domain is KAGVTQTPRYLIKTRGQQVTLSCSPISGHRSVSWYQQTPGQGLQFLFEYFSETQRNKGNFPGRFSGRQFSNSRSEMNVSTLELGDSALYLCASSLRGSGIGEKLFFGSGTQLSVL.

The sample holds a few counts of this clone. V usage is TRBV7-8 and J usage is TRBJ1-1; D is possibly TRBD1 (5 bases). The V end lost 2 bases, the J end lost 0 bases, and 13 bases lay between the germline ends. The germline gives CDR1 SGHVS, CDR2 FQNEAQ. The CDR3 is made up of 16 amino acids. CDR3 sequence (DNA): TGTGCCAGCAGCTTAAACCCAGGGAGGTTGAACACTGAAGCTTTCTTT. It yields the protein CASSLNPGRLNTEAFF.

This clone has only a few counts. The chain combines TRBV28 with TRBJ1-1; TRBD1 matches 9 bases. V lost 6 bases, J lost 2 bases, and 34 bases stayed unmatched. CDR3 length: 24 amino acids. In germline, CDR1 is MDHEN, CDR2 SYDVKM. The CDR3 DNA reads TGTGCCAGCAGGTATAGGCTTTCGGAGGCTAGGTCAACAGGGGGCGCACGTTCTAACACTGAAGCTTTCTTT. Translation gives CASRYRLSEARSTGGARSNTEAFF.

This clone was counted many times. The rearrangement joins TRBV5-4 to TRBJ1-4, with TRBD1 matching 9 bases. CDR3 length equals 15 residues. V gave up 2 bases and J gave up 7 bases; unmatched junction bases: 6. CDR1 is SGHNT and CDR2 is YYREEE in the germline V gene (reference sequence). The CDR3 spells CASSLDPTGGEKLFF. CDR3 sequence (DNA): TGTGCCAGCAGCTTAGACCCGACAGGGGGTGAAAAACTGTTTTTT. Full variable domain (missing parts from reference TRBV5-4 and TRBJ1-4): ETGVTQSPTHLIKTRGQQVTLRCSSQSGHNTVSWYQQALGQGPQFIFQYYREEENGRGNFPPRFSGLQFPNYSSELNVNALELDDSALYLCASSLDPTGGEKLFFGSGTQLSVL.

J is TRBJ1-3 and V is TRBV18, with TRBD1 identical over 7 bases. The CDR3 has 14 residues. From germline, CDR1 is KGHSH and CDR2 LQKENI. V gave up 6 bases and J gave up 6 bases; unmatched junction bases: 8. CDR3 sequence reads: CASSGQVDSNTIYF. In DNA, the CDR3 is TGTGCCAGCTCTGGACAGGTAGACTCAAACACCATATATTTT.

The V call is TRBV19, the J call TRBJ2-3, with 10 bases fitting TRBD1. Germline V gene data show CDR1 as LNHDA and CDR2 as SQIVND (reference sequence). The CDR3 consists of 16 residues. Trimming cost V 3 bases and J 5 bases; bases outside gene matches: 8. The CDR3 region has the DNA TGTGCCAGTAGTATGGCCGGGACAGGGGTGGGAGATACGCAGTATTTT. Amino acids: CASSMAGTGVGDTQYF.

This clone was counted a few times. V is TRBV2 and J is TRBJ2-7; TRBD2 might be the D (5 bases). Between the trimmed V and J ends, which lost 4 bases and 2 bases, there was a span of 9 bases. CDR3 length equals 13 residues. Germline loops: CDR1 SNHLY, CDR2 FYNNEI. CDR3 amino acids: CASSVSGTYEQYF. CDR3 coding DNA: TGTGCCAGCAGTGTCTCGGGGACCTACGAGCAGTACTTC.

Comments on this clone: One end of the junction does not line up with germline, which may come from a read error. The V and J genes are TRBV5-1 and TRBJ2-2, with TRBD2 as a possible D gene (5 bases). The CDR3 spans 15 residues. CDR1 and CDR2 (germline): SGHRS, YFSETQ. CDR3: CASRTGNGNAGELFF. Here the CDR3 DNA reads TGCGCCAGCAGAACGGGTAACGGGAACGCCGGGGAGCTGTTTTTT.

This clone turned up a few times. This chain uses TRBV10-3 with TRBJ1-4; TRBD1 is a possible D gene (6 bases). The V end lost 0 bases, the J end lost 7 bases, and 12 bases lay between the germline ends. The CDR3 has 15 residues. Germline V gene data show CDR1 as ENHRY and CDR2 as SYGVKD. For the CDR3, the DNA is TGTGCCATCAGTGAGTCGCGGGGGGCGCTTGAAAAACTGTTTTTT. The encoded protein is CAISESRGALEKLFF.

This clone turned up a few times. The chain employs TRBV7-8 and TRBJ1-1, with 7 bases aligning to TRBD1. CDR1 is SGHVS and CDR2 is FQNEAQ in the germline V gene. After removal of 4 bases from V and 3 bases from J, the junction contained 11 bases not matched to a gene. The CDR3 consists of 16 residues. The CDR3 DNA reads as TGTGCCAGCAGCTCCGGGTGGCGACAGGGCTACACTGAAGCTTTCTTT. It specifies CASSSGWRQGYTEAFF.

The rearrangement links TRBV29-1 to TRBJ2-5; 9 nucleotides line up with TRBD1. The DNA end is more similar to TRBJ2-7, so the J call may be wrong. The CDR3 loop spans 13 amino acids. The germline CDR1 and CDR2 sequences are SQVTM and ANQGSEA. CDR3 sequence: CSVRTGDSYEQYF. The CDR3 nucleotides read TGCAGCGTCCGGACAGGGGACTCCTACGAGCAGTACTTC.

The CDR3 here is CASSLVRGLAGAYEQYF. In DNA form, the CDR3 reads TGTGCCAGCAGCTTGGTCCGGGGACTAGCGGGGGCCTACGAGCAGTACTTC. The chain couples TRBV5-4 to TRBJ2-7; 14 nucleotides agree with TRBD2. CDR1 is SGHNT and CDR2 is YYREEE in the germline V gene (reference sequence). V dropped 0 bases and J dropped 2; count of bases not matched to a gene: 4. This CDR3 has 17 residues.

This clone was detected only a few times. The chain recombines TRBV15 with TRBJ2-7; D possibly corresponds to TRBD2 (5 bases). Germline V gives CDR1 LNHNV, CDR2 YYDKDF (reference sequence). The V end was cut by 3 bases, the J end by 2 bases, with 8 bases between. The CDR3 contains 13 residues. Here the CDR3 DNA reads TGTGCCACCAGCAGCGGGGATGCCTACGAGCAGTACTTC. It specifies CATSSGDAYEQYF.

A few counts support this clone. This chain joins TRBV18 and TRBJ2-5; possible D gene TRBD1, 5 bases. V shed 1 base and J shed 2 bases, with 11 bases lying between them. The CDR3 sequence is 15 residues long. The germline V gene has CDR1 KGHSH and CDR2 LQKENI. In DNA form, the CDR3 reads TGTGCCAGCTCACCACAGGAGACAGAACAAGAGACCCAGTACTTC. Translation gives CASSPQETEQETQYF.

This clone was detected a few times. V gene TRBV29-1 combines with J gene TRBJ1-4, with a possible D match to TRBD1 (6 bases). The CDR3 consists of 14 residues. Between the trimmed V and J ends, which lost 6 bases and 3 bases, there was a span of 14 bases. Per the germline V gene, CDR1 is SQVTM and CDR2 is ANQGSEA. The CDR3 DNA is TGCAGCGTATTCCTGACAGGAGCTAATGAAAAACTGTTTTTT. Translated, it gives CSVFLTGANEKLFF.

On this clone itself: An end of the junction differs from the germline gene, which may be a read error. The chain uses TRBV7-2 and TRBJ2-7, with D hard to call. CDR3 length equals 15 residues. In germline, CDR1 is SGHTA, CDR2 FQGNSA. CDR3 residues: CASSTYSLPSDEQYF. The CDR3 DNA is TGTGCCAGCAGCACTTATAGTCTACCCTCCGACGAGCAGTACTTC. The entire variable domain, with the rest obtained from reference TRBV7-2 and TRBJ2-7, is as follows: GAGVSQSPSNKVTEKGKDVELRCDPISGHTALYWYRQSLGQGLEFLIYFQGNSAPDKSGLPSDRFSAERTGGSVSTLTIQRTQQEDSAVYLCASSTYSLPSDEQYFGPGTRLTVT.

This clone occurred a few times. The V gene is TRBV7-2, the J gene TRBJ2-7; 7 bases map to TRBD2. With 5 bases clipped from V and 4 bases from J, the junction kept 8 bases outside the gene matches. The CDR3 loop spans 14 amino acids. Looked up from germline, CDR1 is SGHTA and CDR2 is FQGNSA. The CDR3 region is CASSPGWGGYEQYF. The CDR3 DNA reads TGTGCCAGCAGCCCCGGCTGGGGGGGGTACGAGCAGTACTTC.

This clone showed up many times. The chain links TRBV10-2 to TRBJ2-7, with D possibly matching TRBD2 (6 bases). Trimming removed 7 bases at V and 0 bases at J, with 19 bases between. In germline, CDR1 is WSHSY, CDR2 SAAADI. The CDR3 is 16 residues long. CDR3 residues: CASIAGTWKSSYEQYF. In nucleotides, the CDR3 is TGCGCCAGCATCGCTGGGACTTGGAAGAGCTCCTACGAGCAGTACTTC.

This clone has just a few counts. The V gene is TRBV18, the J gene TRBJ2-7; D unresolved. The CDR3 length is 13 residues. V lost 2 bases, J lost 3 bases, and 8 bases lay in between. Germline CDR1 KGHSH, CDR2 LQKENI. CDR3 sequence reads: CASSPETYYEQYF. CDR3 coding DNA: TGTGCCAGCTCACCAGAGACATACTACGAGCAGTACTTC.

This chain connects TRBV27 to TRBJ1-6, with 12 positions matching TRBD1. The CDR3 sequence is 15 residues long. V shed 4 bases, J shed 10 bases, and the junction held 5 bases outside the gene matches. The germline CDR1 and CDR2 sequences are MNHEY and SMNVEV (reference sequence). The CDR3 nucleotides read TGTGCCAGCAGTTCAGGGACAGGGGGCTGGTCACCCCTCCACTTT. This gives the protein CASSSGTGGWSPLHF.

The chain recombines TRBV11-2 with TRBJ2-5; 11 bases fit TRBD2. Trimming took 0 bases from V and 5 from J; bases not matched to a gene: 5. The CDR3 has 16 amino acids. CDR1 and CDR2 from the germline V gene are SGHAT and FQNNGV. The CDR3 spells CASSLDRASGGETQYF. CDR3 nucleotides: TGTGCCAGCAGCTTAGATCGGGCTAGCGGGGGGGAGACCCAGTACTTC. Full variable domain (rest looked up from reference TRBV11-2 and TRBJ2-5): EAGVAQSPRYKIIEKRQSVAFWCNPISGHATLYWYQQILGQGPKLLIQFQNNGVVDDSQLPKDRFSAERLKGVDSTLKIQPAKLEDSAVYLCASSLDRASGGETQYFGPGTRLLVL.